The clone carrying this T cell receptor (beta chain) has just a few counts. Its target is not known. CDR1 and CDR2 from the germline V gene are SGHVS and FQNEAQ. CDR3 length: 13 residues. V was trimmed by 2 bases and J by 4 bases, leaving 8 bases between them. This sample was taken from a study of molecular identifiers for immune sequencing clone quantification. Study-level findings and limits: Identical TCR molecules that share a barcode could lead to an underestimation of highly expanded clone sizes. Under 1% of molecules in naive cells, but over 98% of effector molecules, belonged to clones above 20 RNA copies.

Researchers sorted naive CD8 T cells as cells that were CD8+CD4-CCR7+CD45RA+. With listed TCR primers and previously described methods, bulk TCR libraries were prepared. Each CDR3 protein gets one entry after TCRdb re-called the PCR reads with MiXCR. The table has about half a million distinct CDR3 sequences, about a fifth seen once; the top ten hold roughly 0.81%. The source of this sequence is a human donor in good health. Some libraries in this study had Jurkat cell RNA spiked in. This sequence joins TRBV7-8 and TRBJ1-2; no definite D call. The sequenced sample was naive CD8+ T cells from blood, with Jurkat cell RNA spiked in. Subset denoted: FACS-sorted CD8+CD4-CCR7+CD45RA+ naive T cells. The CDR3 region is CASSLTPSYGYTF. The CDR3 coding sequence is TGTGCCAGCAGCTTAACGCCTAGCTATGGCTACACCTTC.